This T cell receptor (beta chain) was identified in a study of spatial heterogeneity in lung cancer. Study summary: More beta-chain than alpha-chain sequences were consistently detected.

Every TCR cDNA molecule carried a tag that served as a unique molecular identifier. TCRdb redid the calling of the 5' RACE reads with MiXCR, one entry per CDR3 protein. The sample yields 6,500 or so distinct CDR3 sequences, 7% seen once. Germline CDR1 SGHVS, CDR2 FQNEAQ. After removal of 2 bases from V and 4 bases from J, the junction contained 15 bases not matched to a gene. The length of the CDR3 is 20 residues. The time point was: sample taken at primary tumor resection. Tumor, nontumor lung or frozen PBMC supplied whole RNA that was sequenced unsorted. Untreated early-stage non-small cell lung cancer patients, 65 to 90 in total, were the donors. This clonotype was counted a few times. Its antigen is not identified. The library was designed around alpha chains, so this beta chain is a stray read whose abundance carries little weight. Study conclusions and caveats: Whereas they appeared in blood less at follow-up, ubiquitous expanded tumor TCRs appeared there more at resection.

V is TRBV7-8 and J is TRBJ2-1; TRBD2 matches 12 bases. The material sequenced was PBMCs, taken at surgery. This clonotype was obtained from a male donor with early-stage non-small cell lung cancer. The CDR3 DNA follows: TGTGCCAGCAGCTTACCACGGTCTAGCGGGAGGGCGGGATATTACAATGAGCAGTTCTTC. Translation gives CASSLPRSSGRAGYYNEQFF.